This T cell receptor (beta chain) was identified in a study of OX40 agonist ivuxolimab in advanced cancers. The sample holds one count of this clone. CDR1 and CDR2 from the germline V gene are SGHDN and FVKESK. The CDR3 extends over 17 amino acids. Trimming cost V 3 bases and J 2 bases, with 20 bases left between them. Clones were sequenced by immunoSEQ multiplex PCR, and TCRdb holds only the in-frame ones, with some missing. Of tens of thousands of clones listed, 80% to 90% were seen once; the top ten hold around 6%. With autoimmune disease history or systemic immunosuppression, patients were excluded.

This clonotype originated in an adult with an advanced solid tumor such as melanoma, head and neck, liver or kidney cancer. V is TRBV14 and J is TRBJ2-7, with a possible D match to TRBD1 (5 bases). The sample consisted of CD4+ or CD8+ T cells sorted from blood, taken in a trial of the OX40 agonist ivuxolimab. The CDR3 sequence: CASSQFNEPGSPYEQYF. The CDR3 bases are TGTGCCAGCAGCCAGTTCAACGAACCAGGGTCCCCCTACGAGCAGTACTTC.